These T cell receptor beta chains were read from a single sample in a study of cytomegalovirus exposure and HLA in healthy donors. The protocol was immunoSEQ multiplex PCR, while the TCRdb copy is restricted to in-frame clones and leaves out a portion. The data contain 150,000 to 250,000 clones, 82% of them singletons. The sequencing sample was made of PBMCs. Receptor source: a woman in her 50s in good health and CMV-seropositive. The CDR3 runs from the conserved cysteine through the conserved F or W. Fields, in order: clone size, J gene, CDR3 length, D gene, V gene, CDR3 protein, CDR3 DNA. A D gene is named only where the DNA matches it firmly. Rows may omit the clone size; those that give it use once, few, many or a size class.

.,TRBJ2-7,15,.,TRBV6-1,CASSENHQAPYEQYF,TGTGCCAGCAGTGAAAATCACCAGGCCCCCTACGAGCAGTACTTC
.,TRBJ2-7,14,.,TRBV5-1,CASEQVPGVGEQYF,TGCGCCAGCGAACAGGTTCCCGGCGTGGGGGAGCAGTACTTC
.,TRBJ2-3,11,.,TRBV5-6,CASSATDTQYF,TGTGCCAGCAGCGCGACAGATACGCAGTATTTT
.,TRBJ2-7,14,TRBD1,TRBV7-9,CASSQGTGYYEQYF,TGTGCCAGCAGCCAAGGGACAGGGTACTACGAGCAGTACTTC
.,TRBJ2-2,14,TRBD2,TRBV6-5,CASKSGGGTGELFF,TGTGCCAGCAAAAGCGGGGGGGGGACCGGGGAGCTGTTTTTT
.,TRBJ2-1,15,.,TRBV6-1,CASSFFSSSYNEQFF,TGTGCCAGCAGTTTTTTTTCGAGCTCCTACAATGAGCAGTTCTTC
.,TRBJ2-3,13,.,TRBV5-1,CASSLDNTDTQYF,TGCGCCAGCAGCTTGGACAATACAGATACGCAGTATTTT
.,TRBJ1-5,15,TRBD1,TRBV7-9,CVSSLGDRSNQPQHF,TGTGTCAGCAGCTTAGGGGACAGGAGCAATCAGCCCCAGCATTTT
.,TRBJ1-1,14,TRBD1,TRBV5-1,CASSSQGAGTEAFF,TGCGCCAGCAGCTCCCAGGGGGCGGGCACTGAAGCTTTCTTT
.,TRBJ2-3,16,TRBD2,TRBV7-9,CASSSPSGSSTDTQYF,TGTGCCAGCAGCTCGCCTAGCGGGAGCAGCACAGATACGCAGTATTTT
few,TRBJ1-4,15,TRBD1,TRBV4-2,CASSLGQATNEKLFF,TGTGCCAGCAGCCTCGGACAGGCAACTAATGAAAAACTGTTTTTT
once,TRBJ2-1,15,.,TRBV7-9,CASSLTVSSYNEQFF,TGTGCCAGCAGCTTAACAGTGAGCTCCTACAATGAGCAGTTCTTC
.,TRBJ1-1,14,TRBD1,TRBV10-3,CAISEFTGGTEAFF,TGTGCCATCAGTGAGTTCACAGGGGGGACTGAAGCTTTCTTT
.,TRBJ2-3,21,TRBD2,TRBV4-3,CASSQDRPAGTSGGAGDTQYF,TGCGCCAGCAGCCAAGATAGGCCCGCGGGGACTAGCGGGGGGGCCGGAGATACGCAGTATTTT
.,TRBJ2-3,16,TRBD1,TRBV9,CASSPGTGGRKDTQYF,TGTGCCAGCAGCCCTGGGACAGGGGGGCGGAAGGATACGCAGTATTTT
.,TRBJ1-3,14,.,TRBV11-2,CASSLEAGGNTIYF,TGTGCCAGCAGCTTAGAGGCAGGCGGAAACACCATATATTTT
.,TRBJ1-5,15,.,TRBV27,CASSSGLGSNQPQHF,TGTGCCAGCAGTTCGGGACTTGGGAGCAATCAGCCCCAGCATTTT